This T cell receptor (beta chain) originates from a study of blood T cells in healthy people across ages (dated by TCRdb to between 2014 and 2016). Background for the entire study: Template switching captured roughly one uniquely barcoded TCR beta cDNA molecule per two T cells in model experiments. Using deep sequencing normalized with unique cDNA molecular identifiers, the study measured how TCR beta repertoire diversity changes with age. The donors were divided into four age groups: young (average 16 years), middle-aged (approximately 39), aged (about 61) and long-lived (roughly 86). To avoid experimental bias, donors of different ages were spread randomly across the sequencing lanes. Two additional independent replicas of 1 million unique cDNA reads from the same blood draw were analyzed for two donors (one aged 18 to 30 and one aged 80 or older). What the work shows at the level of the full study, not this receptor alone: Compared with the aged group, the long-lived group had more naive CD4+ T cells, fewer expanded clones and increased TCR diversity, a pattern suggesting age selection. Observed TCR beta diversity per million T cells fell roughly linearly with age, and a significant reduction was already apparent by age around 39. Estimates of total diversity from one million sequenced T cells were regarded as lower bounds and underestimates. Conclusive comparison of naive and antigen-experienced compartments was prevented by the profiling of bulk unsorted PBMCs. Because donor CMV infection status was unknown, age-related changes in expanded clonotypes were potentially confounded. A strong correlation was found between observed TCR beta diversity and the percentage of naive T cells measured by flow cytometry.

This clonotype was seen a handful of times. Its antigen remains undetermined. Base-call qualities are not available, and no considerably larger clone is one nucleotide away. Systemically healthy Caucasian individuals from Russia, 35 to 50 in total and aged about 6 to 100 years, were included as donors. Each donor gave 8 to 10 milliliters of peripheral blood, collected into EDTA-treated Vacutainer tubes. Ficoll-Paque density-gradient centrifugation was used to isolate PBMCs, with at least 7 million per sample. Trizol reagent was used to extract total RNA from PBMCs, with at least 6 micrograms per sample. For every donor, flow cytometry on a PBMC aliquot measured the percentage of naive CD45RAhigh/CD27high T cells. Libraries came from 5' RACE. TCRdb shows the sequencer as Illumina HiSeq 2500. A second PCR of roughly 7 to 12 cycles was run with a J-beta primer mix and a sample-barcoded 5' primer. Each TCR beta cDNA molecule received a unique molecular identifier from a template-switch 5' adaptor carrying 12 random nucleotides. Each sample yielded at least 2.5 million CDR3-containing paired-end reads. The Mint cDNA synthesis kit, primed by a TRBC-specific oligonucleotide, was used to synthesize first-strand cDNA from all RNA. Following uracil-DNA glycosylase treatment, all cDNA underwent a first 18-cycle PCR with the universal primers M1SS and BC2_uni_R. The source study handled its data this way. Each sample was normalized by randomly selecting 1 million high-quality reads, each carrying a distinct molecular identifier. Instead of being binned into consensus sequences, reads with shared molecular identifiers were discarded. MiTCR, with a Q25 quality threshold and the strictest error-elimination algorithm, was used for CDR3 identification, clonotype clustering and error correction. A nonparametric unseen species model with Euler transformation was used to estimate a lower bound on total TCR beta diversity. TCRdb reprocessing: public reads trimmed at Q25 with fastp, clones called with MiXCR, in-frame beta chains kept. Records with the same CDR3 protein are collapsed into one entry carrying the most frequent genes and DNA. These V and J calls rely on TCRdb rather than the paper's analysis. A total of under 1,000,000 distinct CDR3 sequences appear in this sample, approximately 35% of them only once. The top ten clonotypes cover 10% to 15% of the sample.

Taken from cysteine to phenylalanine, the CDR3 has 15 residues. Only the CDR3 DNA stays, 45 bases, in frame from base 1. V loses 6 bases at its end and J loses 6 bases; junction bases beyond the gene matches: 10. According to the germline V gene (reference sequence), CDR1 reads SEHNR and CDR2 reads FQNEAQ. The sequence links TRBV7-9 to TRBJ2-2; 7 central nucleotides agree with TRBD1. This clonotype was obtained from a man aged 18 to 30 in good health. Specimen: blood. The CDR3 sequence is CASRYNRGVPGELFF. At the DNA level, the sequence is TGTGCCAGCAGATACAACAGGGGTGTCCCCGGGGAGCTGTTTTTT.